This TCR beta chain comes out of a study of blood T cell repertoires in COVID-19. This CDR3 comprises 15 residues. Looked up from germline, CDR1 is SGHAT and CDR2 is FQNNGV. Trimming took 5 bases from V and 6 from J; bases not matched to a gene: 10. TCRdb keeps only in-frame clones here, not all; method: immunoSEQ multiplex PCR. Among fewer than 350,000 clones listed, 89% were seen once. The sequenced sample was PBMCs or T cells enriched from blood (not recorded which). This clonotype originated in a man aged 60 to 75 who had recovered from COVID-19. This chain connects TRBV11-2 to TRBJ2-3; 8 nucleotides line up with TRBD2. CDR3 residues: CASSPRAGALDTQYF. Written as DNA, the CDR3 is TGTGCCAGCAGCCCACGAGCGGGAGCCCTCGATACGCAGTATTTT.